These 29 T cell receptor beta chains originate from one sample sequenced in a study of cytomegalovirus exposure and HLA in healthy donors. Both 60 Vbeta primers and 13 Jbeta primers went into the PCR. Produced via immunoSEQ multiplex PCR; TCRdb's table is partial and in-frame only. Of over 60,000 clones listed, around 72% are singletons. Sequencing was carried out using PBMCs. These receptors originate from a male donor in good health and CMV-seropositive.

This rearrangement joins TRBV10-1 to TRBJ2-5; possible D gene TRBD2, 7 bases. Germline V gene sequence: CDR1 WNHNN, CDR2 SYGVQD (reference sequence). This CDR3 contains 15 residues. The V end was cut by 5 bases, the J end by 4 bases, with 17 bases between. CDR3 in DNA: TGCGCCAGCAGTACCGGGGGCGGGGGAGGAGAGACCCAGTACTTC. Its protein product is CASSTGGGGGETQYF.

A few counts support this clone. The chain combines TRBV10-3 with TRBJ2-7; TRBD1 might be the D (6 bases). CDR3 length: 14 residues. In germline, CDR1 is ENHRY, CDR2 SYGVKD. Trimming shortened V by 8 bases and J by 1 base, and 15 bases separated the two germline ends. CDR3 DNA: TGTGCCATCCAAGCCGGACAGACTTCCTACGAGCAGTACTTC. Protein: CAIQAGQTSYEQYF.

The chain carries TRBV9 and TRBJ2-7; maybe TRBD2 (5 bases). Germline V gene lookup returns CDR1 SGDLS and CDR2 YYNGEE. This CDR3 spans 16 amino acids. Trimming took off 4 bases at V and 3 bases at J, with 20 bases between the two ends. This CDR3 reads CASSYGSGPRRYEQYF. The CDR3 nucleotides are TGTGCCAGCAGCTACGGAAGCGGACCTCGGCGCTACGAGCAGTACTTC.

This clone was seen only once. V and J are TRBV4-3 and TRBJ2-2, with TRBD1 as a possible D gene (6 bases). This CDR3 region has 16 residues. Germline V lookup: CDR1 LGHNA, CDR2 YSLEER. Trimming pared 2 bases from V and 2 bases from J, leaving 12 bases between. The CDR3 is CASSQRGQYNTGELFF. The CDR3 DNA sequence: TGCGCCAGCAGCCAACGAGGACAGTATAACACCGGGGAGCTGTTTTTT.

This clone was found once. This chain connects TRBV30 to TRBJ1-4; TRBD1 agrees at 8 bases. The CDR3 is made up of 14 amino acids. Germline V gene sequence: CDR1 GTSNPN, CDR2 SVGIG (reference sequence). The ends lost 5 bases at V and 4 bases at J; junction bases unmatched: 6. The CDR3 sequence: CAWAGGTINEKLFF. CDR3 coding DNA: TGTGCCTGGGCAGGGGGCACGATTAATGAAAAACTGTTTTTT.

A few counts support this clone. The genes are TRBV28 and TRBJ2-7, with TRBD2 matching 15 bases. The CDR3 length is 16 residues. Germline V gene lookup returns CDR1 MDHEN and CDR2 SYDVKM. With V trimmed by 8 bases and J by 0 bases, 5 bases remained unmatched. The CDR3 protein is CASGLAGGGSSYEQYF. CDR3 nucleotide sequence: TGTGCCAGCGGACTAGCGGGAGGGGGGAGCTCCTACGAGCAGTACTTC.

The chain has TRBV5-1 and TRBJ1-1; the match to TRBD1 covers 7 bases. Germline lookup yields CDR1 SGHRS and CDR2 YFSETQ. The length of the CDR3 is 15 residues. The V segment lost 0 bases and the J segment 0 bases; nucleotides outside the gene matches: 2. The CDR3 coding sequence is TGCGCCAGCAGCTTGGCCACAGGGGTGAACACTGAAGCTTTCTTT. Translated: CASSLATGVNTEAFF.

V usage is TRBV5-1 and J usage is TRBJ2-1; 8 positions match TRBD2. The trim removed 5 bases at V and 0 bases at J, leaving 4 bases unmatched. The CDR3 is 15 residues long. Germline V CDR1 and CDR2: SGHRS, YFSETQ. This chain's CDR3 is CASRLAVSSYNEQFF. CDR3 DNA sequence: TGCGCCAGCAGACTAGCGGTGAGCTCCTACAATGAGCAGTTCTTC.

This chain links TRBV11-2 with TRBJ1-4, with TRBD1 matching 8 bases. V shed 5 bases, J shed 8 bases, and the junction held 7 bases outside the gene matches. This CDR3 contains 14 residues. Germline V lookup: CDR1 SGHAT, CDR2 FQNNGV. The CDR3 here is CASSRDRGKEKLFF. The CDR3 DNA reads as TGTGCCAGCAGCCGTGACAGGGGAAAGGAAAAACTGTTTTTT. The whole variable domain, remainder taken from reference TRBV11-2 and TRBJ1-4, is EAGVAQSPRYKIIEKRQSVAFWCNPISGHATLYWYQQILGQGPKLLIQFQNNGVVDDSQLPKDRFSAERLKGVDSTLKIQPAKLEDSAVYLCASSRDRGKEKLFFGSGTQLSVL.

Worth noting for this clone: One end of the junction does not line up with germline, which may come from a read error. The chain employs TRBV7-9 and TRBJ2-2, with 8 bases lining up with TRBD2. The germline gives CDR1 SEHNR, CDR2 FQNEAQ (reference sequence). The CDR3 runs 14 residues. CDR3 amino acids: CASSSARLTGGIHF. The DNA for the CDR3 is TGTGCCAGCAGCTCCGCCCGGTTGACGGGGGGGATTCATTTT.

This clone appeared a few times. V and J are TRBV7-9 and TRBJ2-7, with TRBD2 matching 8 bases. J gave up 7 bases and V 3 bases, and 8 bases lay outside the gene matches. In germline, CDR1 is SEHNR, CDR2 FQNEAQ (reference sequence). The CDR3 is made up of 14 amino acids. CDR3 nucleotides: TGTGCCAGCAGCTTGGGACTAGACCCCGGGGAGCAGTACTTC. Its protein is CASSLGLDPGEQYF.

The chain has TRBV2 and TRBJ1-2, with TRBD1 matching 10 bases. Per germline, CDR1 SNHLY and CDR2 FYNNEI. This CDR3 spans 14 amino acids. After removal of 4 bases from V and 10 bases from J, the junction contained 9 bases not matched to a gene. The chain's CDR3 is CASSGTGGLIVYTF. CDR3 DNA: TGTGCCAGCAGTGGGACAGGGGGTTTAATCGTCTACACCTTC.

With regard to this clone: The same CDR3 can be traced to other DNA sequences in this sample. CDR3 loop: CASSQEGTVNSKTDTQYF. The CDR3 bases are TGCGCCAGCAGCCAAGAGGGGACAGTCAACTCCAAGACGGATACGCAGTATTTT. V usage is TRBV4-3 and J usage is TRBJ2-3, with 7 bases identical to TRBD1. Germline assignment: CDR1 LGHNA and CDR2 YSLEER. This CDR3 region has 18 residues. Trimming took 0 bases from V and 6 from J; bases not matched to a gene: 15.

For this clone: The same CDR3 is also encoded by other DNA sequences in this sample. The genes are TRBV7-3 and TRBJ2-2; TRBD1 agrees at 9 bases. The CDR3 covers 14 residues. Trimming removed 5 bases from V and 7 bases from J; junction bases left unmatched: 5. Germline V gene sequence: CDR1 SGHTA, CDR2 FQGTGA. The DNA for the CDR3 is TGTGCCAGCAGCGCCGGACAGGGGTACGGGGAGCTGTTTTTT. Amino acid sequence: CASSAGQGYGELFF.

CDR3 in amino acids: CASAGLAGINEQFF. CDR3 DNA: TGTGCCAGCGCTGGACTAGCGGGGATCAATGAGCAGTTCTTC. The chain combines TRBV5-6 with TRBJ2-1; the match to TRBD2 covers 12 bases. Germline loops: CDR1 SGHDT, CDR2 YYEEEE. Unmatched junction bases numbered 5, after V lost 7 bases and J lost 6 bases. The CDR3 spans 14 residues.

This rearrangement joins TRBV29-1 to TRBJ1-2; D is undetermined. Germline V CDR1 and CDR2: SQVTM, ANQGSEA. The germline V and J ends were trimmed by 4 bases and 1 base, with 28 bases remaining between them. This CDR3 has 19 residues. The CDR3 nucleotides are TGCAGCGTTGCGAAGTTAGAGGGTCAGGCCCTAAAACTTAACTATGGCTACACCTTC. This gives the protein CSVAKLEGQALKLNYGYTF.

This clone was observed a handful of times. The chain recombines TRBV4-3 with TRBJ1-1, with 9 bases lining up with TRBD1. Germline V lookup: CDR1 LGHNA, CDR2 YSLEER. This CDR3 has 16 residues. With 6 bases clipped from V and 5 bases from J, the junction kept 13 bases outside the gene matches. The CDR3 reads CASSPGTGNPYTEAFF. The CDR3 DNA follows: TGCGCCAGCAGTCCCGGGACAGGGAACCCTTATACTGAAGCTTTCTTT.

Details on this clone: Compared with germline, one end of the junction differs, possibly owing to a read error. CDR3 nucleotides: TGTTCCAGCAGCTCCTCGTCCTACGAGCAGTACTTC. This translates into CSSSSSSYEQYF. This chain links TRBV7-9 with TRBJ2-7; D is ambiguous. The germline CDR1 and CDR2 sequences are SEHNR and FQNEAQ (reference sequence). The CDR3 totals 12 residues.

This chain joins TRBV5-5 and TRBJ1-1; D is perhaps TRBD1 (5 bases). The length of the CDR3 is 14 residues. In germline, CDR1 is SGHKS, CDR2 YYEKEE (reference sequence). V lost 1 base and J lost 5, with 12 bases in between. CDR3 sequence: CASSLMGEGTEAFF. DNA for the CDR3: TGTGCCAGCAGCTTGATGGGGGAGGGGACTGAAGCTTTCTTT.

This clone has more than one count but fewer than ten. This sequence joins TRBV4-3 and TRBJ1-1; D call uncertain. This CDR3 is built from 16 residues. V shed 1 base and J shed 3 bases, with 15 bases lying between them. CDR1 is LGHNA and CDR2 is YSLEER in the germline V gene. The CDR3 is CASSQVGIAEDTEAFF. DNA of the CDR3: TGCGCCAGCAGCCAAGTAGGTATCGCGGAGGACACTGAAGCTTTCTTT.

This clone has just one count. This chain links TRBV19 with TRBJ2-1, with 8 bases fitting TRBD2. This CDR3 is built from 15 residues. Germline V gene data show CDR1 as LNHDA and CDR2 as SQIVND (reference sequence). With V trimmed by 6 bases and J by 4 bases, 8 bases remained unmatched. This CDR3 is CASSTGLAGYNEQFF. CDR3 DNA sequence: TGTGCCAGTAGCACCGGACTAGCAGGATACAATGAGCAGTTCTTC.

The DNA for the CDR3 is TGTGCCAGTAGTATCCGGAGCTGGAACACTGAAGCTTTCTTT. This translates into CASSIRSWNTEAFF. This sequence joins TRBV19 and TRBJ1-1; D gene unclear. This CDR3 contains 14 residues. Between the trimmed V and J ends, which lost 3 bases and 1 base, there was a span of 9 bases. CDR1 and CDR2 from the germline V gene are LNHDA and SQIVND (reference sequence).

The chain is built from TRBV29-1 and TRBJ2-3; D is perhaps TRBD2 (5 bases). The germline CDR1 and CDR2 sequences are SQVTM and ANQGSEA. The CDR3 length is 13 residues. V was cut by 0 bases and J by 6 bases, with 10 bases left in between. CDR3 sequence: CSVEEGSWDTQYF. The DNA for the CDR3 is TGCAGCGTTGAAGAGGGGAGTTGGGATACGCAGTATTTT.

The rearrangement links TRBV7-2 to TRBJ1-5; D call uncertain. This CDR3 comprises 12 residues. Trimming stripped 3 bases from V and 5 bases from J, with 5 bases between. Germline assignment: CDR1 SGHTA and CDR2 FQGNSA. Here the CDR3 reads CASSFNDQPQHF. DNA of the CDR3: TGTGCCAGCAGCTTTAATGATCAGCCCCAGCATTTT.

This clone has a handful of counts. J is TRBJ1-1 and V is TRBV10-1; D perhaps matches TRBD1 (6 bases). V was shortened by 5 bases and J by 4 bases, with 20 bases between the two germline ends. The CDR3 totals 16 residues. Germline CDR1 reads WNHNN; CDR2 reads SYGVQD (reference sequence). The DNA for the CDR3 is TGCGCCAGCAGTCAAACTCCGGGGGGGGGCCCCACTGAAGCTTTCTTT. Its translation is CASSQTPGGGPTEAFF.

The rearrangement links TRBV30 to TRBJ2-7; tentative D call: TRBD1 (6 bases). The ends were cut back, 3 bases at V and 6 bases at J, with 21 bases in the middle. Per the germline V gene, CDR1 is GTSNPN and CDR2 is SVGIG (reference sequence). The CDR3 has 15 amino acids. CDR3 amino acids: CAWRYQQGGFVEQYF. The CDR3 region has the DNA TGTGCCTGGAGGTACCAACAGGGTGGGTTTGTCGAGCAGTACTTC.

The chain recombines TRBV10-3 with TRBJ2-1; 12 bases fit TRBD2. V lost 8 bases to trimming and J lost 4 bases; unmatched junction nucleotides: 6. Germline loops: CDR1 ENHRY, CDR2 SYGVKD. The CDR3 consists of 15 residues. CDR3 DNA: TGTGCCATCGGAGGACTAGCGGGAACGTACAATGAGCAGTTCTTC. This sequence encodes CAIGGLAGTYNEQFF.

CDR3 region: CASSLGGDGYTF. Here the CDR3 DNA reads TGTGCCAGCAGTTTAGGGGGGGATGGCTACACCTTC. The chain uses TRBV28 and TRBJ1-2; TRBD1 is a possible D gene (5 bases). CDR3 size: 12 residues. CDR1 and CDR2 (germline): MDHEN, SYDVKM. Trimming removed 2 bases from V and 6 bases from J, with 7 bases in between.

This clone was seen a few times. The rearrangement joins TRBV5-1 to TRBJ2-3, with 14 bases lining up with TRBD2. Germline assignment: CDR1 SGHRS and CDR2 YFSETQ. This CDR3 region has 19 residues. The V gene end was trimmed by 0 bases and the J gene end by 0 bases; junction bases not matched to a gene: 6. Written as DNA, the CDR3 is TGCGCCAGCAGCTTGGCCCCGGGACTAGCGGGAGTTAGCACAGATACGCAGTATTTT. As protein: CASSLAPGLAGVSTDTQYF.